The sequence of this TCR beta chain was determined in a study of early T cells in non-severe SARS-CoV-2 infection. CDR1 and CDR2 (germline): SNHLY, FYNNEI. Trimming left V 2 bases short and J 4 bases short, with 11 bases between. The length of the CDR3 is 14 residues. MiXCR was run by TCRdb on the 5' RACE reads, yielding one entry per CDR3 protein. The sample contains 60,000 or so distinct CDR3 sequences, about 15% of which appear only once. The TCR sequence derives from an adult who was a healthcare worker with PCR-confirmed SARS-CoV-2 infection or an uninfected control (not recorded which). The genes are TRBV2 and TRBJ1-2; maybe TRBD1 (6 bases). The sample here was whole blood, taken at baseline. The CDR3 loop is CASSERGIVYGYTF. CDR3 in DNA: TGTGCCAGCAGTGAAAGGGGGATAGTCTATGGCTACACCTTC.